The table lists the clone carrying this T cell receptor beta chain with a count of one. This entry comes from a study of blood T cell repertoires in COVID-19. Sequencing used immunoSEQ multiplex PCR; TCRdb keeps in-frame clones, though not all of them. Of some 270,000 clones listed, 85% are singletons. CDR1 SNHLY and CDR2 FYNNEI come from the germline V gene. There are 14 residues in the CDR3. Trimming removed 4 bases at V and 2 bases at J, with 9 bases between. Sequencing was done on a sample of PBMCs or T cells enriched from blood (not recorded which). The receptor was derived from a woman in her fifties or sixties with acute COVID-19. This rearrangement joins TRBV2 to TRBJ1-5; D not resolved. CDR3: CASSGITGNQPQHF. The CDR3 DNA sequence: TGTGCCAGCAGTGGCATTACGGGCAATCAGCCCCAGCATTTT.